The 26 T cell receptor beta chains below were found in one sample sequenced in a study of T cells after yellow fever vaccination. TCRdb re-called the 5' RACE reads with MiXCR, one entry per CDR3 protein. The table shows over 35,000 distinct CDR3 sequences, with around 6.8% occurring only once. Sample: PBMCs, either bulk or a sorted T-cell subset (CD4+, CD8+, memory, or dextramer-sorted; not recorded which), taken 45 days after the yellow fever booster vaccination. These receptors all come from a man aged 25 to 40 who received the YFV17D yellow fever vaccine.

This clonotype was counted between two and nine times. The chain links TRBV3-1 to TRBJ1-2; D unresolved. Germline V gene sequence: CDR1 LGHDT, CDR2 YNNKEL (reference sequence). The V end was cut by 4 bases, the J end by 8 bases, with 8 bases between. The CDR3 consists of 11 residues. In DNA, the CDR3 is TGTGCCAGCAGCCGATCTTCCGGCTACACCTTC. It encodes CASSRSSGYTF.

A few counts support this clonotype. The chain has TRBV6-1 and TRBJ2-3; 9 bases fit TRBD1. Germline values: CDR1 MNHNS, CDR2 SASEGT. The CDR3 length is 16 residues. After removal of 5 bases from V and 6 bases from J, the junction contained 12 bases not matched to a gene. CDR3 sequence (DNA): TGTGCCAGCAGTACCACACAGGGGGCGATAGGTGATACGCAGTATTTT. Its translation is CASSTTQGAIGDTQYF.

This clonotype was counted at least ten times. The V gene is TRBV7-9, the J gene TRBJ2-7, with D perhaps being TRBD1 or TRBD2 (6 bases each). Germline V lookup: CDR1 SEHNR, CDR2 FQNEAQ (reference sequence). Trimming removed 5 bases at V and 0 bases at J, with 14 bases between. The CDR3 has 15 residues. CDR3 protein: CASSPRGVYSYEQYF. CDR3 bases: TGTGCCAGCAGCCCTAGGGGGGTCTACTCCTACGAGCAGTACTTC.

This clonotype has ten or more counts. The chain has TRBV5-8 and TRBJ2-2, with unresolved D. V lost 4 bases, J lost 2 bases, and 12 bases lay in between. This CDR3 has 15 residues. CDR1 is SGHTS and CDR2 is YDEGEE in the germline V gene. The CDR3 reads CASSRDLINTGELFF. CDR3 nucleotides: TGTGCCAGCAGCCGTGACCTGATCAACACCGGGGAGCTGTTTTTT.

This clonotype was seen many times. The chain joins TRBV7-6 to TRBJ2-5, with 10 bases matching TRBD2. The germline V gene has CDR1 SGHVS and CDR2 FNYEAQ. The junction had 8 bases not matched to a gene; V was cut back by 1 base and J by 6 bases. The CDR3 spans 16 residues. The CDR3 region has the DNA TGTGCCAGCAGCTTAGAAGCGGGAGGGCCCGGGAAGACCCAGTACTTC. Amino acids: CASSLEAGGPGKTQYF.

The sample holds many counts of this clonotype. The chain uses TRBV7-2 and TRBJ2-7, with D uncertain. CDR3 size: 11 residues. V was trimmed by 5 bases and J by 6 bases, leaving 8 bases between them. The germline CDR1 and CDR2 sequences are SGHTA and FQGNSA. The CDR3 region is CASSQLGEQYF. In DNA, the CDR3 is TGTGCCAGCAGCCAATTAGGCGAGCAGTACTTC.

This clonotype appeared many times. V usage is TRBV28 and J usage is TRBJ2-1; 12 nucleotides align to TRBD2. The germline gives CDR1 MDHEN, CDR2 SYDVKM. The CDR3 loop spans 15 amino acids. Germline trimming cut 4 bases from V and 7 bases from J; bases unmatched to any gene: 5. Here the CDR3 DNA reads TGTGCCAGCAGTTCCCTGACTAGCGGGAGAAATGAGCAGTTCTTC. Translation: CASSSLTSGRNEQFF.

This clonotype came up many times. This chain connects TRBV4-3 to TRBJ1-6; D is ambiguous. The CDR3 extends over 17 amino acids. CDR1 and CDR2 (germline): LGHNA, YSLEER. With 0 bases removed from V and 6 bases from J, the gap between germline ends came to 15 bases. This CDR3 is CASSQDTRARGNSPLHF. The DNA of the CDR3 is TGCGCCAGCAGCCAAGATACTAGGGCCCGGGGTAATTCACCCCTCCACTTT.

This clonotype has ten or more counts. This sequence joins TRBV25-1 and TRBJ1-2, with a possible D match to TRBD1 (6 bases). Per the germline V gene, CDR1 is MGHDK and CDR2 is SYGVNS. V dropped 5 bases and J dropped 0 bases, with 19 bases sitting between them. The CDR3 is 17 residues long. CDR3 DNA: TGTGCCAGCAGTCCTCGGACAGTACCCTCTTCTAACTATGGCTACACCTTC. Translated, it gives CASSPRTVPSSNYGYTF.

This clonotype was detected ten times or more. This chain uses TRBV20-1 with TRBJ2-2, with 9 nucleotides matching TRBD1. CDR1 DFQATT and CDR2 SNEGSKA come from the germline V gene (reference sequence). Unmatched junction bases numbered 8, after V lost 2 bases and J lost 7 bases. This CDR3 comprises 15 residues. CDR3 nucleotides: TGCAGTGCTAGACCAACGGGACAGGGCTACGGGGAGCTGTTTTTT. Translation gives CSARPTGQGYGELFF.

The chain has TRBV7-2 and TRBJ1-1; D possibly corresponds to TRBD1 (6 bases). CDR3 length: 15 amino acids. Trimming removed 0 bases from V and 1 base from J, with 9 bases in between. The germline V gene encodes CDR1 SGHTA and CDR2 FQGNSA. This CDR3 is CASSLALDRNTEAFF. CDR3 sequence (DNA): TGTGCCAGCAGCTTAGCCTTGGACAGGAACACTGAAGCTTTCTTT.

This clonotype was seen more than once but under ten times. This chain joins TRBV27 and TRBJ2-3, with 9 nucleotides matching TRBD2. From germline, CDR1 is MNHEY and CDR2 SMNVEV (reference sequence). CDR3 length equals 16 residues. V was clipped by 4 bases and J by 2 bases; unmatched bases: 7. Here the CDR3 reads CASSSPTSGFTDTQYF. CDR3 nucleotide sequence: TGTGCCAGCAGTTCCCCGACTAGCGGATTCACAGATACGCAGTATTTT.

This clonotype was observed at least ten times. The J gene is TRBJ2-7, the V gene TRBV7-8; D remains ambiguous. Germline assignment: CDR1 SGHVS and CDR2 FQNEAQ. V gave up 5 bases and J gave up 7 bases, with 9 bases separating them. This CDR3 region has 11 residues. The CDR3 DNA reads TGTGCCAGCAGCCTATCTATTGAGCAGTACTTC. It yields the protein CASSLSIEQYF. Combining the CDR3 with reference TRBV7-8 and TRBJ2-7 gives the whole variable domain GAGVSQSPRYKVAKRGQDVALRCDPISGHVSLFWYQQALGQGPEFLTYFQNEAQLDKSGLPSDRFFAERPEGSVSTLKIQRTQQEDSAVYLCASSLSIEQYFGPGTRLTVT.

This clonotype was seen a few times. The gene calls are TRBV19 and TRBJ1-5; the D is unclear. Trimming stripped 3 bases from V and 5 bases from J, with 5 bases between. CDR3 length: 12 amino acids. Germline V gene data show CDR1 as LNHDA and CDR2 as SQIVND (reference sequence). For the CDR3, the DNA is TGTGCCAGTAGTATCTATTATCAGCCCCAGCATTTT. Amino acids: CASSIYYQPQHF. The complete variable domain, with remaining parts taken from reference TRBV19 and TRBJ1-5, reads DGGITQSPKYLFRKEGQNVTLSCEQNLNHDAMYWYRQDPGQGLRLIYYSQIVNDFQKGDIAEGYSVSREKKESFPLTVTSAQKNPTAFYLCASSIYYQPQHFGDGTRLSIL.

This clonotype has a count of ten or more. The chain joins TRBV5-1 to TRBJ2-1; weak D call: TRBD2 (5 bases). The V gene lost 4 bases and the J gene lost 6 bases, with 14 bases spanning the gap. Germline V gives CDR1 SGHRS, CDR2 YFSETQ. This CDR3 contains 14 residues. The CDR3: CASSPANSANEQFF. For the CDR3, the DNA is TGCGCCAGCAGCCCGGCGAATAGCGCCAATGAGCAGTTCTTC.

This clonotype has ten or more counts. The chain carries TRBV5-1 and TRBJ2-2, with 9 nucleotides matching TRBD1. V was pared by 4 bases and J by 3 bases, with 7 bases of the junction left unmatched. Germline lookup yields CDR1 SGHRS and CDR2 YFSETQ. This CDR3 region has 16 residues. In nucleotides, the CDR3 is TGCGCCAGCAGCCGTGTAACAGGGGGCGACACCGGGGAGCTGTTTTTT. As protein: CASSRVTGGDTGELFF.

In this sample, this clonotype turned up a few times. The rearrangement joins TRBV6-1 to TRBJ2-2; no definite D call. In germline, CDR1 is MNHNS, CDR2 SASEGT. The CDR3 has 11 amino acids. Trimming pared 11 bases from V and 1 base from J, leaving 5 bases between. The DNA for the CDR3 is TGTGCCGGCGGGAACACCGGGGAGCTGTTTTTT. Translating it yields CAGGNTGELFF.

A remark on this clonotype: Mismatch with germline at one junction end may stem from a read error. The V call is TRBV7-7, the J call TRBJ2-2; maybe TRBD2 (6 bases). This CDR3 comprises 14 residues. CDR1 and CDR2 from the germline V gene are SSHAT and FNYEAQ (reference sequence). In DNA, the CDR3 is TGTGCTAGCAGCCTGAGGAGCGGGCCCGGGGAGCTGTTTTTT. Its translation: CASSLRSGPGELFF.

This clonotype occurred many times. The V call is TRBV10-3, the J call TRBJ2-5; 8 bases align to TRBD2. The CDR3 spans 13 residues. V lost 7 bases and J lost 3; bases outside the gene matches: 4. Germline lookup yields CDR1 ENHRY and CDR2 SYGVKD. The CDR3 coding sequence is TGTGCCATCAAGCAGCGGGAGAAAGAGACCCAGTACTTC. It translates to CAIKQREKETQYF.

The chain is built from TRBV20-1 and TRBJ2-1; D not resolved. The CDR3 totals 17 residues. The germline V gene encodes CDR1 DFQATT and CDR2 SNEGSKA (reference sequence). V was trimmed by 4 bases and J by 1 base, leaving 20 bases between them. The CDR3: CSATGRLSIRSYNEQFF. DNA of the CDR3: TGCAGTGCTACGGGTCGGTTGTCTATTCGTTCCTACAATGAGCAGTTCTTC.

This clonotype has just a few counts. The chain couples TRBV6-1 to TRBJ2-1; 10 nucleotides agree with TRBD2. This CDR3 is 17 amino acids long. The germline V gene encodes CDR1 MNHNS and CDR2 SASEGT. The junction had 8 bases not matched to a gene; V was cut back by 6 bases and J by 0 bases. The DNA of the CDR3 is TGTGCCAGCAGCCGAGGGTCTAGCGGGAGCTCCTACAATGAGCAGTTCTTC. Its translation is CASSRGSSGSSYNEQFF.

The chain carries TRBV5-1 and TRBJ2-1; TRBD1 is a possible D gene (5 bases). The CDR3 covers 15 residues. The V gene lost 2 bases and the J gene lost 2 bases, with 11 bases spanning the gap. The V gene's germline CDR1 is SGHRS and CDR2 YFSETQ. CDR3 protein: CASSLPTAAYNEQFF. The CDR3 DNA sequence: TGCGCCAGCAGCTTACCGACAGCAGCCTACAATGAGCAGTTCTTC.

V is TRBV20-1 and J is TRBJ1-6; maybe TRBD1 (6 bases). The CDR3 contains 17 residues. CDR1 DFQATT and CDR2 SNEGSKA come from the germline V gene (reference sequence). The ends were cut back, 6 bases at V and 4 bases at J, with 22 bases in the middle. This CDR3 reads CSAPRGGGSAYNSPLHF. CDR3 coding DNA: TGCAGTGCCCCAAGGGGGGGGGGTTCGGCTTATAATTCACCCCTCCACTTT.

This clonotype was detected a few times. The V call is TRBV12-3 or TRBV12-4, the J call TRBJ2-7; 7 bases are a match to TRBD1. V shed 7 bases and J 4 bases; nucleotides not matched to a gene: 16. The CDR3 length is 16 residues. CDR3 nucleotides: TGTGCCAGCAACAGAGGGTACGAGACAGGGACGTACGAGCAGTACTTC. It encodes CASNRGYETGTYEQYF.

V gene TRBV12-3 or TRBV12-4 combines with J gene TRBJ1-6; D is perhaps TRBD1 (5 bases). V dropped 3 bases and J dropped 7 bases, with 13 bases sitting between them. This CDR3 contains 15 residues. The CDR3 DNA follows: TGTGCCAGCAGTTTCCGGACAATCCCGAATTCACCCCTCCACTTT. As protein: CASSFRTIPNSPLHF.

The table lists this clonotype with many counts. This rearrangement joins TRBV11-2 to TRBJ2-1; D not certain. In germline, CDR1 is SGHAT, CDR2 FQNNGV. V lost 1 base, J lost 10 bases, and 8 bases lay in between. The CDR3 is made up of 12 amino acids. CDR3 loop: CASSLAWGEQFF. In DNA form, the CDR3 reads TGTGCCAGCAGCTTAGCTTGGGGAGAGCAGTTCTTC.